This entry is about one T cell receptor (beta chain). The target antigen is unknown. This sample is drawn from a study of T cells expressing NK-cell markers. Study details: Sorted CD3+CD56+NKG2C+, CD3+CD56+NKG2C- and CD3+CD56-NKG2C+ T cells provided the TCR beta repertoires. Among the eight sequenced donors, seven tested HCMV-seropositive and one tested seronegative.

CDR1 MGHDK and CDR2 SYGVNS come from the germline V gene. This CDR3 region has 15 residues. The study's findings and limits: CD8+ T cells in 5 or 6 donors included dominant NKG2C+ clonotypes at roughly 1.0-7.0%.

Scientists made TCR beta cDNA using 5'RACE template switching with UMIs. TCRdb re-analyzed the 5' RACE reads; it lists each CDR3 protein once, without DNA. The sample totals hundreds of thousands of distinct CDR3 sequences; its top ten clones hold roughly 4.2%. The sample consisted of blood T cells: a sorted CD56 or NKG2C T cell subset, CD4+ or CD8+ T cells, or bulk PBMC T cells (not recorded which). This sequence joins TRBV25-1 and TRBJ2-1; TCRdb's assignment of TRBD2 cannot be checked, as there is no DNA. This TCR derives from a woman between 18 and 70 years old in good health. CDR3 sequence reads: CASRPEGLRYNEQFF.